This T cell receptor (beta chain) derives from a study of blood T cell repertoires in COVID-19. About the research overall: Nucleic acid was either cDNA or gDNA, and it came from T cells, B-cell-depleted T cells, or PBMCs.

In the authors' methods: By means of reference gene primer amplification, nucleated cell counts were estimated. Libraries were prepared by immunoSEQ multiplex PCR; TCRdb keeps only in-frame clonotypes and omits some of them. D and trimming come from the DNA, and the V and J calls and clone size come from that table. Of fewer than 150,000 clones in the sample, about 85% were seen once. The CDR3 runs 13 residues. Per the germline V gene, CDR1 is LNHDA and CDR2 is SQIVND (reference sequence). Trimming stripped 7 bases from V and 5 bases from J, with 11 bases between. This chain links TRBV19 with TRBJ2-2; D is perhaps TRBD2 (6 bases). This receptor was obtained from a man aged 35 to 55 with acute or convalescent COVID-19. Input material: peripheral blood. CDR3 protein: CASTGEVTGELFF. The CDR3 DNA is TGTGCCAGTACGGGGGAGGTAACCGGGGAGCTGTTTTTT.